Following are 15 T cell receptor beta chains from one sample sequenced in a study of blood T cell repertoires in COVID-19. Some clones are missing from TCRdb's copy, which holds only in-frame ones; the method was immunoSEQ multiplex PCR. The sample gives some 73,000 clones, approximately 86% of which show up once; about an eighth is in the top ten. Sequenced sample: peripheral blood. The receptors derive from a woman aged 55-69 years with acute or convalescent COVID-19.

The rearrangement uses TRBV6-5 and TRBJ2-5, with a tentative D call TRBD1 (6 bases). The germline V and J ends were trimmed by 4 bases and 2 bases, with 11 bases remaining between them. CDR1 and CDR2 from the germline V gene are MNHEY and SVGAGI. The CDR3 totals 14 residues. In DNA form, the CDR3 reads TGTGCCAGCAGTTCAGGGGTTGGGCAAGAGACCCAGTACTTC. Its translation is CASSSGVGQETQYF.

V is TRBV6-5 and J is TRBJ1-1; D unresolved. Trimming left V 5 bases short and J 10 bases short, with 17 bases between. Germline CDR1 reads MNHEY; CDR2 reads SVGAGI. The CDR3 consists of 13 residues. In DNA, the CDR3 is TGTGCCAGCAGTCAAATAGGGAGTCAAGTAGCTTTCTTT. Its translation: CASSQIGSQVAFF.

V usage is TRBV6-6 and J usage is TRBJ2-2; maybe TRBD1 (6 bases). The V and J ends lost 5 bases and 2 bases respectively, with 21 bases between them. Germline V lookup: CDR1 MNHNY, CDR2 SVGAGI (reference sequence). The CDR3 consists of 18 residues. CDR3 amino acids: CASSGSSRGRPNTGELFF. In nucleotides, the CDR3 is TGTGCCAGCAGTGGATCAAGCAGGGGACGCCCTAACACCGGGGAGCTGTTTTTT.

The V and J genes are TRBV6-5 and TRBJ2-2; TRBD2 aligns across 8 bases. The trim removed 6 bases at V and 6 bases at J, leaving 3 bases unmatched. CDR1 is MNHEY and CDR2 is SVGAGI in the germline V gene. CDR3 size: 13 residues. The CDR3 coding sequence is TGTGCCAGCAGGGCGGGGGGACCCGGGGAGCTGTTTTTT. Translation: CASRAGGPGELFF.

The V and J genes are TRBV19 and TRBJ1-1; no clear D gene. The V gene lost 3 bases and the J gene lost 4 bases, with 6 bases spanning the gap. Germline CDR1 LNHDA, CDR2 SQIVND (reference sequence). The CDR3 is made up of 12 amino acids. The CDR3 nucleotides read TGTGCCAGTAGTATGCGGGGCACTGAAGCTTTCTTT. Its translation is CASSMRGTEAFF.

CDR3 loop: CASSQIQETQYF. The CDR3 nucleotides are TGTGCCAGCAGTCAGATCCAAGAGACCCAGTACTTC. The chain has TRBV3-1 (or the pseudogene TRBV3-2) and TRBJ2-5; D ambiguous. Trimming removed 6 bases from V and 1 base from J, with 6 bases in between. Looked up from germline, CDR1 is LGHDT and CDR2 is YNNKEL (reference sequence). This CDR3 has 12 residues.

The V call is TRBV5-5, the J call TRBJ2-5, with D possibly matching TRBD1 (7 bases). Germline V gene sequence: CDR1 SGHKS, CDR2 YYEKEE (reference sequence). V lost 4 bases and J 1 base, leaving 14 bases between the germline ends. This CDR3 is 15 amino acids long. CDR3 amino acids: CASSLNRGLQETQYF. CDR3 nucleotides: TGTGCCAGCAGCCTCAACAGGGGACTCCAAGAGACCCAGTACTTC. The full variable domain, with the rest looked up from reference TRBV5-5 and TRBJ2-5, is DAGVTQSPTHLIKTRGQQVTLRCSPISGHKSVSWYQQVLGQGPQFIFQYYEKEERGRGNFPDRFSARQFPNYSSELNVNALLLGDSALYLCASSLNRGLQETQYFGPGTRLLVL.

The chain is built from TRBV15 and TRBJ1-2; perhaps TRBD1 as D (6 bases). V was pared by 2 bases and J by 3 bases, with 19 bases between. Germline CDR1 reads LNHNV; CDR2 reads YYDKDF (reference sequence). The CDR3 is 17 residues long. As DNA, the CDR3 is TGTGCCACCAGCAGACGGGCGGGGGGGGCAAACGACTATGGCTACACCTTC. Residues: CATSRRAGGANDYGYTF.

This clone was seen once. The chain combines TRBV5-4 with TRBJ2-6; D remains unclear. CDR1 SGHNT and CDR2 YYREEE come from the germline V gene (reference sequence). V was cut by 3 bases and J by 5 bases, with 6 bases left in between. The CDR3 contains 13 residues. The DNA for the CDR3 is TGTGCCAGCAGCTCAGTACGGGCCAACGTCCTGACTTTC. This codes for CASSSVRANVLTF.

This chain connects TRBV2 to TRBJ2-5, with D hard to call. V lost 7 bases, J lost 0 bases, and 9 bases lay in between. CDR3 size: 13 residues. Germline CDR1 SNHLY, CDR2 FYNNEI. In DNA form, the CDR3 reads TGTGCCAGCAACGAACAGTACCAAGAGACCCAGTACTTC. It is translated as CASNEQYQETQYF.

This clone showed up just a few times. The rearrangement links TRBV4-1 to TRBJ2-7; 8 positions agree with TRBD2. The length of the CDR3 is 15 residues. The J segment lost 1 base and the V segment lost 3 bases, leaving 5 bases of the junction unmatched. CDR1 is MGHRA and CDR2 is YSYEKL in the germline V gene. The DNA for the CDR3 is TGCGCCAGCAGCCAGGGACTAGGGGAGTCCTACGAGCAGTACTTC. Translation gives CASSQGLGESYEQYF.

This clone was recorded a few times. The chain recombines TRBV6-6 with TRBJ1-4; 8 positions agree with TRBD1. The V segment lost 6 bases and the J segment 5 bases; nucleotides outside the gene matches: 11. The CDR3 extends over 16 amino acids. CDR1 MNHNY and CDR2 SVGAGI come from the germline V gene (reference sequence). Written as DNA, the CDR3 is TGTGCCAGCAGATTCGCCGGACAGGGAGAAAATGAAAAACTGTTTTTT. Encoded protein: CASRFAGQGENEKLFF.

As to this clone: The same CDR3 can be traced to other DNA sequences in this sample. The genes are TRBV7-2 and TRBJ1-5, with 7 bases matching TRBD1. The CDR3 consists of 14 residues. V lost 2 bases to trimming and J lost 6 bases; unmatched junction nucleotides: 4. Germline V CDR1 and CDR2: SGHTA, FQGNSA. In nucleotides, the CDR3 is TGTGCCAGCAGCTTAAGGCAGGGGGGTCAGCCCCAGCATTTT. Protein product: CASSLRQGGQPQHF.

The chain employs TRBV6-4 and TRBJ2-7; 8 bases are shared with TRBD2. The CDR3 covers 16 residues. J gave up 0 bases and V 5 bases, and 9 bases lay outside the gene matches. Germline CDR1 reads MRHNA; CDR2 reads SNTAGT. In DNA, the CDR3 is TGTGCCAGCAGTCAAAGAAAGCGGGGGAGCTCCTACGAGCAGTACTTC. This gives the protein CASSQRKRGSSYEQYF.

V and J are TRBV18 and TRBJ2-2, with a weak D call TRBD1 (6 bases). The germline V and J ends were trimmed by 5 bases and 3 bases, with 10 bases remaining between them. CDR1 and CDR2 from the germline V gene are KGHSH and LQKENI. This CDR3 is built from 14 residues. The CDR3 protein is CASSSQGYTGELFF. CDR3 nucleotides: TGTGCCAGCTCATCCCAGGGGTACACCGGGGAGCTGTTTTTT.